The 26 T cell receptor beta chains presented below share a single source sample, sequenced in a study of blood T cells in healthy people across ages (dated by TCRdb to 2013 to 2016). Libraries were prepared through 5' RACE. Sequenced using an Illumina HiSeq 2500. The second PCR ran for roughly 7 to 11 cycles and used a J-beta primer mix along with a sample-barcoded 5' primer. The public sequencing data were trimmed at Q25 with fastp and processed into clonotypes with MiXCR by TCRdb, which kept only in-frame beta chains. A single entry per CDR3 protein holds the most common genes and DNA from its merged rows. A total of 800,000 or so distinct CDR3 sequences appear in this sample, 25% of them only once. 3% to 4% of the sample belongs to the ten largest clones. In addition, the sample was reused for a study of T cells of mothers and their children.

The specimen was blood. The receptors come from a boy between 10 and 17 years old in good health.

On this clonotype itself: Compared with germline, one end of the junction differs, possibly owing to a read error. This chain links TRBV7-2 with TRBJ2-5, with TRBD2 matching over 7 bases. The CDR3 totals 18 residues. Germline loops: CDR1 SGHTA, CDR2 FQGNSA. The CDR3 sequence is CAGSSRAFAGELQETQYF. Here the CDR3 DNA reads TGTGCCGGCAGCTCCAGGGCCTTCGCGGGGGAGCTCCAAGAGACCCAGTACTTC.

This clonotype has more than one count but fewer than ten. J is TRBJ2-3 and V is TRBV20-1; 7 nucleotides align to TRBD1. Germline CDR1 reads DFQATT; CDR2 reads SNEGSKA (reference sequence). The trim removed 5 bases at V and 0 bases at J, leaving 5 bases unmatched. The CDR3 has 14 residues. CDR3 bases: TGCAGTGCTGAATCGACAGGGAGCACAGATACGCAGTATTTT. Amino acid sequence: CSAESTGSTDTQYF.

This clonotype was seen repeatedly, ten times or more. The gene calls are TRBV6-2 or TRBV6-3 and TRBJ2-5, with 7 bases fitting TRBD1. In germline, CDR1 is MNHEY, CDR2 SVGEGT. The V segment lost 6 bases and the J segment 1 base; nucleotides outside the gene matches: 2. The CDR3 has 13 amino acids. This CDR3 reads CASSGQAQETQYF. For the CDR3, the DNA is TGTGCCAGCAGCGGACAGGCCCAAGAGACCCAGTACTTC.

This clonotype was counted only a few times. It is likely a read error, because the conserved phenylalanine at the end of the CDR3 is missing. Because the CDR3's place on the DNA is in doubt, the DNA is left out and the CDR3 is given as listed by TCRdb. The chain carries TRBV29-1 and TRBJ1-2. Germline V CDR1 and CDR2: SQVTM, ANQGSEA. The CDR3 spans 8 residues, counting both ends. This chain's CDR3 is CSVDLGVV.

In this sample, this clonotype turned up once. The rearrangement joins TRBV9 to TRBJ2-3; 9 bases align to TRBD1. The length of the CDR3 is 15 residues. V dropped 0 bases and J dropped 6; count of bases not matched to a gene: 5. Germline CDR1 is SGDLS and CDR2 is YYNGEE. The CDR3 loop reads CASSVGGTGIDTQYF. In DNA form, the CDR3 reads TGTGCCAGCAGCGTAGGTGGGACAGGGATCGATACGCAGTATTTT. Filled out from reference TRBV9 and TRBJ2-3, the complete variable domain reads DSGVTQTPKHLITATGQRVTLRCSPRSGDLSVYWYQQSLDQGLQFLIQYYNGEERAKGNILERFSAQQFPDLHSELNLSSLELGDSALYFCASSVGGTGIDTQYFGPGTRLTVL.

There are a few counts of this clonotype. The chain uses TRBV6-2 or TRBV6-3 and TRBJ2-7; TRBD2 matches 7 bases. Germline CDR1 reads MNHEY; CDR2 reads SVGEGT. Germline trimming cut 7 bases from V and 4 bases from J; bases unmatched to any gene: 7. The CDR3 has 13 amino acids. The CDR3 DNA reads as TGTGCCAGCATGGCTAGCGGACGGTACGAGCAGTACTTC. Encoded protein: CASMASGRYEQYF.

The chain carries TRBV20-1 and TRBJ1-2; no clear D. This CDR3 is 12 amino acids long. V dropped 3 bases and J dropped 2 bases, with 7 bases sitting between them. CDR1 is DFQATT, CDR2 SNEGSKA, per germline (reference sequence). This CDR3 is CSASPLNYGYTF. The CDR3 region has the DNA TGCAGTGCTAGCCCTCTGAACTATGGCTACACCTTC.

Only a few counts were recorded for this clonotype. This rearrangement joins TRBV29-1 to TRBJ2-1; 9 bases line up with TRBD1. This CDR3 is 14 amino acids long. With 0 bases clipped from V and 9 bases from J, the junction kept 6 bases outside the gene matches. Germline CDR1 and CDR2: SQVTM and ANQGSEA. CDR3 in amino acids: CSVEDGTGSSEQFF. Here the CDR3 DNA reads TGCAGCGTTGAAGATGGGACAGGGTCTTCTGAGCAGTTCTTC.

The chain is built from TRBV29-1 and TRBJ2-5, with D perhaps TRBD1 (6 bases). Per the germline V gene, CDR1 is SQVTM and CDR2 is ANQGSEA. This CDR3 is 12 amino acids long. V was cut by 7 bases and J by 5 bases, with 14 bases left in between. CDR3 DNA sequence: TGCAGCGCTGATACAGGGAGTGAGACCCAGTACTTC. Its translation: CSADTGSETQYF. Looking up the rest from reference TRBV29-1 and TRBJ2-5 gives the full variable domain: SAVISQKPSRDICQRGTSLTIQCQVDSQVTMMFWYRQQPGQSLTLIATANQGSEATYESGFVIDKFPISRPNLTFSTLTVSNMSPEDSSIYLCSADTGSETQYFGPGTRLLVL.

This clonotype has just a few counts. CDR3 nucleotide sequence: TGCAGCGTTGAAGAGGAGAACAGGGAGTACGAGCAGTACTTC. It is translated as CSVEEENREYEQYF. This sequence joins TRBV29-1 and TRBJ2-5; a weak D match, TRBD1 (6 bases). The J call may be faulty, since TRBJ2-7 better matches the DNA end. The CDR3 is 14 amino acids. Germline-derived CDR1 and CDR2 are SQVTM and ANQGSEA.

Only a few counts were recorded for this clonotype. J is TRBJ1-1 and V is TRBV20-1, with TRBD1 identical over 7 bases. Losses at the gene ends were 6 bases for V and 5 bases for J; bases not matched to a gene: 9. The CDR3 spans 13 residues. Germline V gives CDR1 DFQATT, CDR2 SNEGSKA (reference sequence). This chain's CDR3 is CSAPRQGRTEAFF. CDR3 sequence (DNA): TGCAGTGCCCCCCGACAGGGAAGGACTGAAGCTTTCTTT.

Of note for this clonotype: Sequence at one end of the junction differs from germline and may be a read error. This chain uses TRBV24-1 with TRBJ1-2; D remains unclear. Germline V CDR1 and CDR2: KGHDR, SFDVKD. The length of the CDR3 is 17 residues. CDR3 DNA: TGTGCCACCAGTGATTTTAGGCTACGCGAGGTAGGGTATGGCTACCCCTTC. Translation gives CATSDFRLREVGYGYPF.

A few counts support this clonotype. The genes are TRBV12-3 or TRBV12-4 and TRBJ1-4, with D perhaps TRBD1 (6 bases). This CDR3 contains 12 residues. Trimming removed 7 bases at V and 4 bases at J, with 7 bases between. DNA for the CDR3: TGTGCCAGCAACAGGGATAATGAAAAACTGTTTTTT. As protein: CASNRDNEKLFF.

This clonotype was counted only a few times. The rearrangement links TRBV2 to TRBJ1-2, with a weak D call TRBD1 (6 bases). Trimming removed 5 bases at V and 5 bases at J, with 12 bases between. The CDR3 consists of 13 residues. Germline CDR1 SNHLY, CDR2 FYNNEI. The CDR3 sequence is CASSSRDIYGYTF. As DNA, the CDR3 is TGTGCCAGCAGTTCCAGGGACATTTATGGCTACACCTTC.

The table lists this clonotype with a few counts. The chain combines TRBV11-2 with TRBJ2-1; 10 bases line up with TRBD2. The J call is uncertain, as TRBJ2-5 better fits the DNA end. CDR1 SGHAT and CDR2 FQNNGV come from the germline V gene. The CDR3 contains 16 residues. DNA of the CDR3: TGTGCCAGCAGCTGGACTAGCGGAGGGGGTCGAGAGACCCAGTACTTC. Its translation is CASSWTSGGGRETQYF.

J is TRBJ2-5 and V is TRBV28, with 10 positions matching TRBD2. There are 13 residues in the CDR3. J gave up 5 bases and V 8 bases, and 5 bases lay outside the gene matches. Germline CDR1 reads MDHEN; CDR2 reads SYDVKM. CDR3 residues: CASRSSGRETQYF. Here the CDR3 DNA reads TGTGCCAGCCGCAGTAGCGGGAGGGAGACCCAGTACTTC.

This clonotype was detected only a few times. The J gene is TRBJ2-5, the V gene TRBV29-1; D is possibly TRBD2 (5 bases). V shed 4 bases and J shed 4 bases, with 13 bases lying between them. The germline CDR1 and CDR2 sequences are SQVTM and ANQGSEA. This CDR3 spans 13 amino acids. The DNA for the CDR3 is TGCAGCGTTGGTGGACTTGGAGCAGAGACCCAGTACTTC. Protein sequence: CSVGGLGAETQYF.

The genes are TRBV2 and TRBJ2-1; possibly TRBD2 for D (5 bases). The CDR3 spans 17 residues. Per germline, CDR1 SNHLY and CDR2 FYNNEI. Trimming shortened V by 1 base and J by 8 bases, and 21 bases separated the two germline ends. CDR3 residues: CASSEEIPRGSFYEQFF. The DNA of the CDR3 is TGTGCCAGCAGTGAAGAAATCCCCCGGGGATCTTTCTATGAGCAGTTCTTC.

This clonotype was observed a handful of times. Given a much more abundant clone one base away, this may be a read error. The chain recombines TRBV6-6 with TRBJ2-3; the D is unclear. Trimming removed 6 bases from V and 2 bases from J, with 3 bases in between. Per germline, CDR1 MNHNY and CDR2 SVGAGI (reference sequence). CDR3 length: 11 amino acids. CDR3 sequence (DNA): TGTGCCAGCAGGCACACAGATACGCAGTATTTT. It codes for CASRHTDTQYF.

The chain employs TRBV18 and TRBJ2-4; tentative D call: TRBD1 (6 bases). Germline CDR1 and CDR2: KGHSH and LQKENI. V was shortened by 0 bases and J by 4 bases, with 13 bases between the two germline ends. CDR3 length: 16 residues. The CDR3 DNA follows: TGTGCCAGCTCACCACCTCTCCGGGACAAGAAAAACATTCAGTACTTC. Translating gives CASSPPLRDKKNIQYF.

Here the CDR3 reads CASSRDSYNQPQHF. Here the CDR3 DNA reads TGTGCCAGCAGTCGGGACAGTTACAATCAGCCCCAGCATTTT. The chain couples TRBV12-3 or TRBV12-4 to TRBJ1-5; TRBD1 agrees at 7 bases. With V trimmed by 5 bases and J by 3 bases, 4 bases remained unmatched. This CDR3 comprises 14 residues.

This clonotype was observed many times. The chain links TRBV29-1 to TRBJ2-1; D is uncertain. This CDR3 region has 11 residues. Germline V lookup: CDR1 SQVTM, CDR2 ANQGSEA. The V end was cut by 7 bases, the J end by 6 bases, with 10 bases between. CDR3 nucleotides: TGCAGCGGAGGATACAGCAATGAGCAGTTCTTC. This translates into CSGGYSNEQFF.

The rearrangement uses TRBV27 and TRBJ2-7; possible D gene TRBD2, 5 bases. The germline gives CDR1 MNHEY, CDR2 SMNVEV (reference sequence). The CDR3 contains 13 residues. Trimming removed 6 bases at V and 4 bases at J, with 13 bases between. CDR3 loop: CASRGSTTYEQYF. The CDR3 region has the DNA TGTGCCAGCAGGGGGAGCACAACTTACGAGCAGTACTTC.

This clonotype was detected once. The genes are TRBV5-5 and TRBJ2-2, with TRBD2 matching over 10 bases. CDR3 length: 15 residues. V lost 4 bases and J lost 6; bases outside the gene matches: 6. Germline CDR1 SGHKS, CDR2 YYEKEE (reference sequence). DNA of the CDR3: TGTGCCAGCAGCGGCCTAGCGGGAGAATCCGGGGAGCTGTTTTTT. Residues: CASSGLAGESGELFF. Using reference TRBV5-5 and TRBJ2-2 for the parts outside the CDR3, the full variable domain is DAGVTQSPTHLIKTRGQQVTLRCSPISGHKSVSWYQQVLGQGPQFIFQYYEKEERGRGNFPDRFSARQFPNYSSELNVNALLLGDSALYLCASSGLAGESGELFFGEGSRLTVL.

This clonotype was found a few times. The chain links TRBV6-2 or TRBV6-3 to TRBJ1-4, with D perhaps TRBD1 (6 bases). The CDR3 spans 14 residues. V lost 6 bases, J lost 7 bases, and 15 bases lay in between. CDR1 and CDR2 from the germline V gene are MNHEY and SVGEGT. CDR3 nucleotides: TGTGCCAGCAGCCGGGACACGGAGGGTGAAAAACTGTTTTTT. Protein product: CASSRDTEGEKLFF.

The V gene is TRBV6-2 or TRBV6-3, the J gene TRBJ2-3, with TRBD2 matching over 8 bases. The length of the CDR3 is 16 residues. V was clipped by 6 bases and J by 5 bases; unmatched bases: 13. Germline-derived CDR1 and CDR2 are MNHEY and SVGEGT. This CDR3 reads CASSYRSGGQRDTQYF. The CDR3 nucleotides read TGTGCCAGCAGCTATCGGAGCGGGGGCCAAAGAGATACGCAGTATTTT.